This T cell receptor (beta chain) was found in a study of shared clonotypes between healthy human individuals. Trimming took 6 bases from V and 2 from J, leaving 11 bases between them. Germline V lookup: CDR1 KGHSH, CDR2 LQKENI. The length of the CDR3 is 13 residues. This table comes from immunoSEQ multiplex PCR, and its TCRdb copy is limited to in-frame clones, with some not included. The data show 1,100,000 or so clones, 75% to 80% seen once. On this clone: A far more abundant clone sits one base away, making this likely a read error.

The chain has TRBV18 and TRBJ2-7; D is perhaps TRBD1 (6 bases). Source material: memory CD4+ T cells from PBMCs. Described subset: CD45RA-negative fraction. The source of this sequence is a man aged 18 to 29 in good health. Some clones in this sample may be carry-over from other donors' samples. Written as DNA, the CDR3 is TGTGCCAGCTCGATAAACAGGGCCTACGAGCAGTACTTC. It is translated as CASSINRAYEQYF.